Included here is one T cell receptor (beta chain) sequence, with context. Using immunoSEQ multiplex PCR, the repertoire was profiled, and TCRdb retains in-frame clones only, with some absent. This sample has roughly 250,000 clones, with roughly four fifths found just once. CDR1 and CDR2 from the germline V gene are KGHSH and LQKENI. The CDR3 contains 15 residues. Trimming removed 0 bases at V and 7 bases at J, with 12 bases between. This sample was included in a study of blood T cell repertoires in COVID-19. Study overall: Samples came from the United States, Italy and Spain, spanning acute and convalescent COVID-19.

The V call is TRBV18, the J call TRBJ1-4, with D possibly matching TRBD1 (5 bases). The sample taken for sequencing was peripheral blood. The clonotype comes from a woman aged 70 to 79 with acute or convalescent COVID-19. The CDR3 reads CASSPPGRAGEKLFF. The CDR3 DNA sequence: TGTGCCAGCTCACCACCGGGCAGGGCAGGTGAAAAACTGTTTTTT.